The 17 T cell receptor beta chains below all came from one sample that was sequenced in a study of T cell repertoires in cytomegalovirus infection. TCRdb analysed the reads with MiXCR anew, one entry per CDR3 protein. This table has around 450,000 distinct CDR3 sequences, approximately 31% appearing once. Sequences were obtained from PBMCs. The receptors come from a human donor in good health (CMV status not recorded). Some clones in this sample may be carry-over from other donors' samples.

The DNA of the CDR3 is TGTGCCAGCAGACGACAGGGGGACCGAAATTCACCCCTCCACTTT. This encodes CASRRQGDRNSPLHF. The chain carries TRBV2 and TRBJ1-6; the match to TRBD1 covers 9 bases. Germline-derived CDR1 and CDR2 are SNHLY and FYNNEI. The CDR3 has 15 amino acids. The ends lost 6 bases at V and 7 bases at J; junction bases unmatched: 7.

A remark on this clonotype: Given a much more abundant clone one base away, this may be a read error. The CDR3 here is CASSLEIGVTEAFF. Here the CDR3 DNA reads TGTGCCAGCAGCTTAGAGATAGGGGTGACTGAAGCTTTCTTT. The chain employs TRBV7-8 and TRBJ1-1; tentative D call: TRBD1 (5 bases). This CDR3 has 14 amino acids. V was clipped by 1 base and J by 5 bases, with 11 bases between them. CDR1 is SGHVS, CDR2 FQNEAQ, per germline.

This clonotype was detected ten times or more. CDR3 coding DNA: TGTGCCAGCAGTCCCCCGGTGAGAGGGGCAGTGTTCTTC. Its translation: CASSPPVRGAVFF. The chain has TRBV6-1 and TRBJ2-1; the D call may be TRBD1 or TRBD2 (5 bases each). Germline loops: CDR1 MNHNS, CDR2 SASEGT. The V gene lost 5 bases and the J gene lost 15 bases, with 20 bases spanning the gap. This CDR3 spans 13 amino acids.

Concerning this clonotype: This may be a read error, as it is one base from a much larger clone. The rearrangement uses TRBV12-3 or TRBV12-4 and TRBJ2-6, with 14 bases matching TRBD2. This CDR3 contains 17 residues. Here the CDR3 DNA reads TGTGCCAGCAGTAAGACTAGCGGGGGGGCTGGGGCCAACGTCCTGCCTTTC. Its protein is CASSKTSGGAGANVLPF.

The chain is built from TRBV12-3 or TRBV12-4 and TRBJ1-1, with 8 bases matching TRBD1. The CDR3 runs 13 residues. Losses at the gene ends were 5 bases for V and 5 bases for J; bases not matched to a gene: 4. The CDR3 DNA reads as TGTGCCAGCAGTCAACAGGGGGGGACTGAAGCTTTCTTT. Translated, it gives CASSQQGGTEAFF.

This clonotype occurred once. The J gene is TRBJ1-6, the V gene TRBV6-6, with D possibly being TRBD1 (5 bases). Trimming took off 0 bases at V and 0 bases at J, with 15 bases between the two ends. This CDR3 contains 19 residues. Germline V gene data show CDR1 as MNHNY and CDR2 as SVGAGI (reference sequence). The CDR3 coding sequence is TGTGCCAGCAGTTACTCGACGGGACCTAGCAGCTCCTATAATTCACCCCTCCACTTT. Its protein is CASSYSTGPSSSYNSPLHF.

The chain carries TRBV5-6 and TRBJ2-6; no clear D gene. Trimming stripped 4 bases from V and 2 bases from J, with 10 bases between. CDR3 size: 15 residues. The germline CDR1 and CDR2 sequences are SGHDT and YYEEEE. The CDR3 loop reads CASSQYMAGANVLTF. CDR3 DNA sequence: TGTGCCAGCAGCCAGTACATGGCTGGGGCCAACGTCCTGACTTTC.

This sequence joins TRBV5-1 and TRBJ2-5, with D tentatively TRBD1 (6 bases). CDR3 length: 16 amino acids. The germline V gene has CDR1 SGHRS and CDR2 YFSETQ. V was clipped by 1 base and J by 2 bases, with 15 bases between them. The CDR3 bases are TGCGCCAGCAGCTTGCCCCCGGGACAACTACAAGAGACCCAGTACTTC. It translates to CASSLPPGQLQETQYF.

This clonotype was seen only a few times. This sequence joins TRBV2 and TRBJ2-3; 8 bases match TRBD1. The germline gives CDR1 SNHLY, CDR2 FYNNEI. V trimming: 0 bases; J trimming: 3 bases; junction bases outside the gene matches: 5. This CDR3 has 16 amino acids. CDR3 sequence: CASSEAQGARTDTQYF. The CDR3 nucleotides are TGTGCCAGCAGTGAAGCGCAGGGGGCACGGACAGATACGCAGTATTTT.

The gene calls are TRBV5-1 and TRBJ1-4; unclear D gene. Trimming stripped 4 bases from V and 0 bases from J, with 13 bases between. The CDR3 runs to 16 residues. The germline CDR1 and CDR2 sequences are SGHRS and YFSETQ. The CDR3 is CASSLAGSTTNEKLFF. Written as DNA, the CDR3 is TGCGCCAGCAGCCTTGCCGGAAGTACAACTAATGAAAAACTGTTTTTT.

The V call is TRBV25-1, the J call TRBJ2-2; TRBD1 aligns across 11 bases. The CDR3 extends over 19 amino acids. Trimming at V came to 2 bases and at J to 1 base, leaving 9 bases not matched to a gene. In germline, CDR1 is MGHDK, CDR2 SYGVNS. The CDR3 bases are TGTGCCAGCAGTGAACCCACCTCGGACAGGGGGCAGAACACCGGGGAGCTGTTTTTT. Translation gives CASSEPTSDRGQNTGELFF. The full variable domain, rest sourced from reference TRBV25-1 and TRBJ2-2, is EADIYQTPRYLVIGTGKKITLECSQTMGHDKMYWYQQDPGMELHLIHYSYGVNSTEKGDLSSESTVSRIRTEHFPLTLESARPSHTSQYLCASSEPTSDRGQNTGELFFGEGSRLTVL.

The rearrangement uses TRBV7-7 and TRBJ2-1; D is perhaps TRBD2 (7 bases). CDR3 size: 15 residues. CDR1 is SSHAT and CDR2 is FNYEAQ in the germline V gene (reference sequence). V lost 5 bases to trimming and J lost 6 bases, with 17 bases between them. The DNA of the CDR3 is TGTGCCAGCAGCCCAAGGGTGGGGGGGCTCAATGAGCAGTTCTTC. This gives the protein CASSPRVGGLNEQFF.

The CDR3 reads CASSEAGARGYTF. CDR3 bases: TGTGCCAGCAGTGAAGCGGGGGCTAGGGGCTACACCTTC. V is TRBV25-1 and J is TRBJ1-2; TRBD1 is a possible D gene (6 bases). With 2 bases removed from V and 8 bases from J, the gap between germline ends came to 12 bases. Germline V gene data show CDR1 as MGHDK and CDR2 as SYGVNS. This CDR3 is 13 amino acids long.

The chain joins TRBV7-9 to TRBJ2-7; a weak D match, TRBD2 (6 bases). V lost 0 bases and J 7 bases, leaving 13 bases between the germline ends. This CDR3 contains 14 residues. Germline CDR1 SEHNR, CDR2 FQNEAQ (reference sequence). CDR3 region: CASSLAGGSGEQYF. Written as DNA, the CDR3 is TGTGCCAGCAGCTTAGCGGGGGGTTCAGGGGAGCAGTACTTC.

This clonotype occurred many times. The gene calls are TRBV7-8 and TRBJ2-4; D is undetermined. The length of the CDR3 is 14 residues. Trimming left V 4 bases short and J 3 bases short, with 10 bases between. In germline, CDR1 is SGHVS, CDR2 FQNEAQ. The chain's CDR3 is CASSSPSIKNIQYF. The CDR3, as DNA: TGTGCCAGCAGCTCCCCTTCGATCAAAAACATTCAGTACTTC. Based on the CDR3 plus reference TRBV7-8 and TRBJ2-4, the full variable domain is GAGVSQSPRYKVAKRGQDVALRCDPISGHVSLFWYQQALGQGPEFLTYFQNEAQLDKSGLPSDRFFAERPEGSVSTLKIQRTQQEDSAVYLCASSSPSIKNIQYFGAGTRLSVL.

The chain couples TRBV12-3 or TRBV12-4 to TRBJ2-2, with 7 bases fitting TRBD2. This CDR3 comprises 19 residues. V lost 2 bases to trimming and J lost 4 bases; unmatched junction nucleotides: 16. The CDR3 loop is CASSLSPAGLRPGTGELFF. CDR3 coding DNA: TGTGCCAGCAGTTTATCCCCAGCGGGGTTGCGTCCTGGCACCGGGGAGCTGTTTTTT.

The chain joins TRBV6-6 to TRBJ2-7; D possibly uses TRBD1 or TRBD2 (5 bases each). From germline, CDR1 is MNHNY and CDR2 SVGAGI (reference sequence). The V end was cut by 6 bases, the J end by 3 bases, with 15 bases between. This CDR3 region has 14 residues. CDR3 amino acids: CASRGVSGSYEQYF. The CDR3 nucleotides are TGTGCCAGCAGGGGGGTAAGTGGGAGCTACGAGCAGTACTTC.